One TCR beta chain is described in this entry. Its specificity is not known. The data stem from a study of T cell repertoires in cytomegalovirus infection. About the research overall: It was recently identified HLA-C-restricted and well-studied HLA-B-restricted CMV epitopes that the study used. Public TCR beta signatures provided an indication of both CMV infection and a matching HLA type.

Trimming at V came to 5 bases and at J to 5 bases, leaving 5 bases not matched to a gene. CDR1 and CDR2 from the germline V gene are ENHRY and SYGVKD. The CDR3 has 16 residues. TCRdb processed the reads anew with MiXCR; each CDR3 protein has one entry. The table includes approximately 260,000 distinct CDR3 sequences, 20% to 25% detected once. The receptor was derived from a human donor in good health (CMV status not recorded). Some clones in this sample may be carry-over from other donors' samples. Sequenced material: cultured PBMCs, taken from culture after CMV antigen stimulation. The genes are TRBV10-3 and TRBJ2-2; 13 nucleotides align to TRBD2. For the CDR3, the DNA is TGTGCCATCAGTCGGACTAGCGGGAGAGGGACCGGGGAGCTGTTTTTT. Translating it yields CAISRTSGRGTGELFF.